The subject of this entry is one T cell receptor beta chain. Its specificity is not known. This specimen comes from a study of blood T cells in healthy people across ages. About the study: About one barcoded TCR beta cDNA was captured per two T cells.

Primers used in a second PCR of about 7 to 12 cycles were a sample-barcoded 5' primer and a J-beta primer mix. Each CDR3 protein is one row after TCRdb ran MiXCR on the 5' RACE reads. Among roughly 2 million distinct CDR3 sequences listed, roughly 52% were seen once. A minimum of 5.5 micrograms of total RNA was extracted per sample. Study results and caveats: Higher diversity, along with more naive CD4+ cells, distinguished long-lived donors from aged donors. Estimates drawn from one million T cells were deemed to understate diversity.

Trimming pared 2 bases from V and 8 bases from J, leaving 12 bases between. Germline assignment: CDR1 LGHNA and CDR2 YSLEER. The CDR3 is 13 residues long. The receptor was derived from a middle-aged woman in good health. The rearrangement joins TRBV4-3 to TRBJ1-1; no definite D call. The sample taken for sequencing was blood. CDR3 region: CASSQNSGSEAFF. For the CDR3, the DNA is TGCGCCAGCAGCCAAAATTCCGGCTCGGAAGCTTTCTTT.